This is a list of T cell receptor beta chains from one sample in a study of CD8 T cells in ankylosing spondylitis. TCRdb re-called the 5' RACE reads with MiXCR, one entry per CDR3 protein. The sample has 200,000 to 300,000 distinct CDR3 sequences, approximately 8.4% seen once. Sequenced input: blood, either unsorted or a sorted T cell fraction (not recorded which). All receptors come from a female donor with ankylosing spondylitis or in good health (not recorded which). Both conserved end residues are part of each CDR3. D genes are given only for firm matches. Clone size is shown for a subset of rows, as once, few, many or a class of expanded clone.

J: TRBJ2-1; V: TRBV19; size: few; D: -; length: 15; DNA: TGTGCCAGCGCCCCCCTCCGGCTCCCCGGGAATGAGCAGTTCTTC; CDR3: CASAPLRLPGNEQFF
J: TRBJ2-7; V: TRBV5-1; size: many; D: -; length: 14; DNA: TGCGCCAGCAGCTTGGAATCGGGGTTAGACGAGCAGTACTTC; CDR3: CASSLESGLDEQYF
J: TRBJ2-7; V: TRBV9; size: many; D: TRBD2; length: 15; DNA: TGTGCCAGCAGCGGAGGACTAGCGGAATCCTACGAGCAGTACTTC; CDR3: CASSGGLAESYEQYF
J: TRBJ2-7; V: TRBV4-3; size: many; D: -; length: 16; DNA: TGCGCCAGCAGCCAAAACCTGGCCCAGGGAAAGGACGAGCAGTACTTC; CDR3: CASSQNLAQGKDEQYF
J: TRBJ2-5; V: TRBV20-1; size: many; D: -; length: 16; DNA: TGCAGTGCTAGAGGCCCCAACCCAGGACTTCAAGAGACCCAGTACTTC; CDR3: CSARGPNPGLQETQYF
J: TRBJ1-1; V: TRBV6-2/TRBV6-3; size: few; D: -; length: 13; DNA: TGTGCCAGCAGGGACATCACTGACACTGAAGCTTTCTTT; CDR3: CASRDITDTEAFF
J: TRBJ1-5; V: TRBV7-2; size: -; D: -; length: 15; DNA: TGTGCCAGCAGCTTAGGTTGGCAGTTCAATCAGCCCCAGCATTTT; CDR3: CASSLGWQFNQPQHF
J: TRBJ2-7; V: TRBV28; size: many; D: TRBD2; length: 15; DNA: TGTGCCAGCAGTCCAATTGCGGGACTAGCGGGGGAGCAGTACTTC; CDR3: CASSPIAGLAGEQYF
J: TRBJ2-2; V: TRBV6-2/TRBV6-3; size: -; D: TRBD2; length: 15; DNA: TGTGCCAGCAGTCCCGGACTAGCGGGAGTCGAGGAGCTGTTTTTT; CDR3: CASSPGLAGVEELFF
J: TRBJ1-5; V: TRBV27; size: many; D: -; length: 16; DNA: TGTGCCAGCAGTCTCGACGCCGACATTAGCAATCAGCCCCAGCATTTT; CDR3: CASSLDADISNQPQHF
J: TRBJ2-7; V: TRBV12-3/TRBV12-4; size: many; D: -; length: 14; DNA: TGTGCCAGCAGTTTCTGGGGGGCTGCCTACGAGCAGTACTTC; CDR3: CASSFWGAAYEQYF
J: TRBJ2-1; V: TRBV6-2/TRBV6-3; size: many; D: TRBD2; length: 13; DNA: TGTGCCAGCACGCTAGCGGGTGCGAATGAGCAGTTCTTC; CDR3: CASTLAGANEQFF
J: TRBJ2-7; V: TRBV6-2/TRBV6-3; size: few; D: -; length: 13; DNA: TGTGCCAGCAGTATGAACAACAGGGACGAGCAGTACTTC; CDR3: CASSMNNRDEQYF
J: TRBJ2-5; V: TRBV7-9; size: many; D: TRBD1; length: 17; DNA: TGTGCCAGCAGTTTTTCCGGGGGACAGGGTAAAGGAGAGACCCAGTACTTC; CDR3: CASSFSGGQGKGETQYF
J: TRBJ2-1; V: TRBV5-1; size: -; D: TRBD1; length: 14; DNA: TGCGCCAGTTCACAGGGGCCCCCTTACAATGAGCAGTTCTTC; CDR3: CASSQGPPYNEQFF
J: TRBJ2-1; V: TRBV10-3; size: many; D: -; length: 13; DNA: TGTGCCATCAGTGAAGGGATCTACAATGAGCAGTTCTTC; CDR3: CAISEGIYNEQFF
J: TRBJ1-1; V: TRBV19; size: many; D: -; length: 13; DNA: TGTGCCAGTGGCGGGGCCCTAGGCACTGAAGCTTTCTTT; CDR3: CASGGALGTEAFF
J: TRBJ2-1; V: TRBV7-3; size: many; D: -; length: 14; DNA: TGTGCCAGCAGCTTAAGTGGGAGTCGTAATGAGCAGTTCTTC; CDR3: CASSLSGSRNEQFF
J: TRBJ1-2; V: TRBV12-3/TRBV12-4; size: many; D: -; length: 13; DNA: TGTGCCAGCAGTTTATACCCAGAATCCGGCTACACCTTC; CDR3: CASSLYPESGYTF
J: TRBJ2-1; V: TRBV3-1; size: many; D: TRBD2; length: 16; DNA: TGTGCCAGCAGCCCCGCAAGCGGGAGGACCTACAATGAGCAGTTCTTC; CDR3: CASSPASGRTYNEQFF
J: TRBJ1-6; V: TRBV5-1; size: many; D: TRBD1; length: 13; DNA: TGCGCCAGCAGCTTTGGACAGGGTGGAGCCCTCCACTTT; CDR3: CASSFGQGGALHF
J: TRBJ2-4; V: TRBV4-2; size: many; D: -; length: 19; DNA: TGTGCCAGCAGCCTGCCCTCCCGGACAGCACCACTAGCCAAAAACATTCAGTACTTC; CDR3: CASSLPSRTAPLAKNIQYF
J: TRBJ2-7; V: TRBV20-1; size: many; D: -; length: 10; DNA: TGCAGTGCTGCGGAGGGGGAGCAGTACTTC; CDR3: CSAAEGEQYF
J: TRBJ2-5; V: TRBV7-6; size: many; D: -; length: 13; DNA: TGTGCCAGCAGCTTAGAGCGGATAGGGACCCAGTACTTC; CDR3: CASSLERIGTQYF
J: TRBJ1-1; V: TRBV12-3/TRBV12-4; size: many; D: -; length: 15; DNA: TGTGCCAGCAGTTCCCTAGGTTTTACTGGCACTGAAGCTTTCTTT; CDR3: CASSSLGFTGTEAFF
J: TRBJ2-1; V: TRBV6-5; size: many; D: TRBD1; length: 15; DNA: TGTGCCAGCAGTTTTTACAGGGGGTCTTCGAATGAGCAGTTCTTC; CDR3: CASSFYRGSSNEQFF
J: TRBJ2-7; V: TRBV25-1; size: many; D: -; length: 14; DNA: TGTGCCAGCAGTGAATTGGGCGAGTTCGACGAGCAGTACTTC; CDR3: CASSELGEFDEQYF
J: TRBJ2-3; V: TRBV5-4; size: many; D: TRBD2; length: 14; DNA: TGTGCCAGCAGCGCGGGACTAGCCACAGATACGCAGTATTTT; CDR3: CASSAGLATDTQYF
J: TRBJ2-1; V: TRBV11-2; size: many; D: TRBD2; length: 18; DNA: TGTGCCAGCAGTCCCCCGGGGACTAGCTGGTTCTCCTACAATGAGCAGTTCTTC; CDR3: CASSPPGTSWFSYNEQFF
J: TRBJ2-7; V: TRBV5-1; size: -; D: -; length: 13; DNA: TGCGCCAGCAGCTTAAGGACACGCACCGAGCAGTGCTTC; CDR3: CASSLRTRTEQCF
J: TRBJ1-5; V: TRBV6-2/TRBV6-3; size: many; D: TRBD1; length: 18; DNA: TGTGCCAGCAGTTACGAGTACCCGACAGGGGGAAATGTTCAGCCCCAGCATTTT; CDR3: CASSYEYPTGGNVQPQHF
J: TRBJ1-2; V: TRBV6-2/TRBV6-3; size: -; D: -; length: 15; DNA: TGTGCCAACAGTTACGACGGGACCCCGGGGTATGGCTACACCTTC; CDR3: CANSYDGTPGYGYTF
J: TRBJ2-5; V: TRBV6-6; size: many; D: TRBD1; length: 13; DNA: TGTGCCAGCAGAGGGACAGACAAAGAGACCCAGTACTTC; CDR3: CASRGTDKETQYF
J: TRBJ2-1; V: TRBV5-1; size: -; D: TRBD2; length: 16; DNA: TGCGCCAGCAGCCCCCAGGCCCAGCGGGAGAGAGGTGAGCAGTTCTTC; CDR3: CASSPQAQRERGEQFF
J: TRBJ1-4; V: TRBV7-8; size: many; D: TRBD1; length: 14; DNA: TGTGCCAGCAGCCCACAGGGGGTGGCTGAAAAACTGTTTTTT; CDR3: CASSPQGVAEKLFF
J: TRBJ1-5; V: TRBV19; size: many; D: TRBD1; length: 13; DNA: TGTGCCAGTAGCGGGACAGGGGTTCAGCCCCAGCATTTT; CDR3: CASSGTGVQPQHF
J: TRBJ2-2; V: TRBV7-9; size: few; D: -; length: 12; DNA: TGTGCCAGCACCCCCGCGTTCCGGGAGCTGTTTTTT; CDR3: CASTPAFRELFF
J: TRBJ2-1; V: TRBV5-1; size: many; D: -; length: 14; DNA: TGCGCCAGCAGCTTGGCCGTTCGTGGGAATGAGCAGTTCTTC; CDR3: CASSLAVRGNEQFF
J: TRBJ1-3; V: TRBV11-3; size: many; D: -; length: 15; DNA: TGTGCCAGCAGCTTAGGACCAGGAGGCGGAAACACCATATATTTT; CDR3: CASSLGPGGGNTIYF
J: TRBJ2-5; V: TRBV27; size: many; D: TRBD1; length: 14; DNA: TGTGCCAGTCGGACAGGCCTACCCCAAGAGACCCAGTACTTC; CDR3: CASRTGLPQETQYF
J: TRBJ2-1; V: TRBV18; size: many; D: TRBD2; length: 16; DNA: TGTGCCAGCTCACCACCGGGAGCGGGGGGATACAATGAGCAGTTCTTC; CDR3: CASSPPGAGGYNEQFF
J: TRBJ1-2; V: TRBV6-1; size: many; D: -; length: 14; DNA: TGTGCCAGCAGCGGGCCGGGACCGCGGCGTGGCTACACCTTC; CDR3: CASSGPGPRRGYTF
J: TRBJ2-2; V: TRBV7-9; size: many; D: -; length: 16; DNA: TGTGCCAGCACCCGTGATTCGACCACCTCACCCGGGGAGCTGTTTTTT; CDR3: CASTRDSTTSPGELFF
J: TRBJ2-4; V: TRBV4-3; size: many; D: TRBD2; length: 17; DNA: TGCGCCAGCAGCCAGTTTACTAGCGGGCTATTCGAAAACATTCAGTACTTC; CDR3: CASSQFTSGLFENIQYF
J: TRBJ2-2; V: TRBV5-5; size: -; D: -; length: 15; DNA: TGTGCCAGCAGCTTGGGTCCAGGGATCACCGGGGAGCTGTTTTTT; CDR3: CASSLGPGITGELFF
J: TRBJ2-1; V: TRBV12-3/TRBV12-4; size: many; D: TRBD2; length: 17; DNA: TGTGCCAGCAGGACCGGGGCGGGAGGAAGGTCCTACAATGAGCAGTTCTTC; CDR3: CASRTGAGGRSYNEQFF
J: TRBJ1-2; V: TRBV12-3/TRBV12-4; size: many; D: -; length: 14; DNA: TGTGCCAGCACGTCCCCCAGGGTTACCTACGGCTACACCTTC; CDR3: CASTSPRVTYGYTF
J: TRBJ2-1; V: TRBV12-3/TRBV12-4; size: -; D: -; length: 16; DNA: TGTGCCAGCAGTTTTCCCCACAGCGGGTCCCCGAGGGAGCAGTTCTTC; CDR3: CASSFPHSGSPREQFF
J: TRBJ1-1; V: TRBV29-1; size: many; D: TRBD1; length: 17; DNA: TGCAGCGTCCTGCCTCGGGACAGGGAGCGGGTGAACACTGAAGCTTTCTTT; CDR3: CSVLPRDRERVNTEAFF
J: TRBJ2-1; V: TRBV11-3; size: -; D: -; length: 13; DNA: TGTGCCAGCAGCTTTCTATCGTACGGGGAGCAGTTCTTC; CDR3: CASSFLSYGEQFF
J: TRBJ2-5; V: TRBV30; size: many; D: -; length: 15; DNA: TGTGCCTGGAGTGTGGGTGGGAGCGGCCAAGAGACCCAGTACTTC; CDR3: CAWSVGGSGQETQYF
J: TRBJ1-1; V: TRBV5-1; size: many; D: TRBD1; length: 16; DNA: TGCGCCAGCAAAGAAGGGACAGGGGGCTTCGGCACTGAAGCTTTCTTT; CDR3: CASKEGTGGFGTEAFF
J: TRBJ2-7; V: TRBV20-1; size: many; D: -; length: 12; DNA: TGCAGTGCTAGGGGGGACGTCTCCGAGCAGTACTTC; CDR3: CSARGDVSEQYF
J: TRBJ2-3; V: TRBV7-2; size: many; D: -; length: 14; DNA: TGTGCCAGCAGCTTGGGACATACCACAGATACGCAGTATTTT; CDR3: CASSLGHTTDTQYF
J: TRBJ1-2; V: TRBV7-9; size: -; D: -; length: 13; DNA: TGTGCCAGCAGCTTAGTGGGATATTATGGCTACACCTTC; CDR3: CASSLVGYYGYTF